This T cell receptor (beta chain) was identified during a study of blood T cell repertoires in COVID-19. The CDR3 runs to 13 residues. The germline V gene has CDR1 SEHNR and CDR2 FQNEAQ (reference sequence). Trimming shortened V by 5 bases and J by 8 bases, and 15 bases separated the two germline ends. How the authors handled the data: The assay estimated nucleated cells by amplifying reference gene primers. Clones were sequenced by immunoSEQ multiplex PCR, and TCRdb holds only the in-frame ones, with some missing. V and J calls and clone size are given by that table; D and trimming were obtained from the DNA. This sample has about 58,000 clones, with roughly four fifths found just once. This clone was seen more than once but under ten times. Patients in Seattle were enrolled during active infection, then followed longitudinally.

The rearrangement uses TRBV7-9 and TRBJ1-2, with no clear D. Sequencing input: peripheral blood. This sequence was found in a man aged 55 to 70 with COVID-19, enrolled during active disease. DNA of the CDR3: TGTGCCAGCAGCCCCTCTTCCACCGGGGGCTACACCTTC. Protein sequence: CASSPSSTGGYTF.